The 14 T cell receptor beta chains below come from one sample, sequenced in a study of early T cells in non-severe SARS-CoV-2 infection. MiXCR, run by TCRdb on the 5' RACE reads, gives a single entry per CDR3 protein. The sample lists some 56,000 distinct CDR3 sequences; about 14% were seen once. Material: whole blood, obtained at baseline. The receptors shown here come from an adult who was a healthcare worker with PCR-confirmed SARS-CoV-2 infection or an uninfected control (not recorded which).

This clonotype was seen a handful of times. The rearrangement links TRBV20-1 to TRBJ2-1; 11 positions agree with TRBD2. V dropped 3 bases and J dropped 4; count of bases not matched to a gene: 5. Germline CDR1 and CDR2: DFQATT and SNEGSKA (reference sequence). The CDR3 runs 15 residues. Written as DNA, the CDR3 is TGCAGTGCTAGCCTCAGACTAGCGGGGTACAATGAGCAGTTCTTC. The encoded protein is CSASLRLAGYNEQFF.

The chain uses TRBV28 and TRBJ2-7, with D possibly being TRBD1 or TRBD2 (5 bases each). The germline V and J ends were trimmed by 4 bases and 5 bases, with 12 bases remaining between them. The CDR3 is 13 amino acids. Germline V gene lookup returns CDR1 MDHEN and CDR2 SYDVKM. The CDR3 nucleotides are TGTGCCAGCAGTTGGGGGACCAAGCACGAGCAGTACTTC. It translates to CASSWGTKHEQYF.

This clonotype was seen a handful of times. This chain joins TRBV2 and TRBJ2-3; 7 bases are shared with TRBD2. The ends lost 5 bases at V and 5 bases at J; junction bases unmatched: 7. The CDR3 consists of 14 residues. Per the germline V gene, CDR1 is SNHLY and CDR2 is FYNNEI. DNA for the CDR3: TGTGCCAGCAGTCCCCCAGCGGGGATAGATACGCAGTATTTT. It codes for CASSPPAGIDTQYF.

There are a few counts of this clonotype. This chain joins TRBV21-1 and TRBJ1-3; TRBD1 is taken as the D call from the table, unchecked against the DNA. TRBV21-1 is shown as a pseudogene. This CDR3 contains 19 residues. The CDR3 here is CASSKSEGLPLYDGNTIYF. CDR3 nucleotides: TGTGCCAGCAGCAAAAGTGAAGGTTTACCCCTCTACGATGGAAACACCATATATTTT.

This clonotype showed up just a few times. This rearrangement joins TRBV3-1 to TRBJ2-7; 8 bases fit TRBD2. The germline V gene encodes CDR1 LGHDT and CDR2 YNNKEL (reference sequence). The length of the CDR3 is 14 residues. The J segment lost 3 bases and the V segment lost 4 bases, leaving 5 bases of the junction unmatched. CDR3 sequence reads: CASSLETSVYEQYF. CDR3 nucleotides: TGTGCCAGCAGCCTGGAGACTAGCGTCTACGAGCAGTACTTC.

In this sample, this clonotype turned up a few times. The rearrangement uses TRBV12-3 or TRBV12-4 and TRBJ1-6, with no clear D. The CDR3 runs 13 residues. The V end lost 5 bases, the J end lost 8 bases, and 10 bases lay between the germline ends. The CDR3 nucleotides read TGTGCCAGCAGTCTGATACGAGATTCACCCCTCCACTTT. It translates to CASSLIRDSPLHF.

This clonotype was seen a single time. The chain recombines TRBV5-6 with TRBJ1-5, with D unresolved. Deletions cut 4 bases from V and 2 bases from J, with 10 bases between. Germline V gene data show CDR1 as SGHDT and CDR2 as YYEEEE. The CDR3 consists of 14 residues. The CDR3 bases are TGTGCCAGCAGCGGGAGCCTTCGCAATCAGCCCCAGCATTTT. Translation: CASSGSLRNQPQHF.

This clonotype has just a few counts. The CDR3 nucleotides are TGTGCCAGCAGTTTTGCGCCATTCTATGGCTACACCTTC. This gives the protein CASSFAPFYGYTF. The chain has TRBV27 and TRBJ1-2; D remains ambiguous. This CDR3 spans 13 amino acids. Germline-derived CDR1 and CDR2 are MNHEY and SMNVEV (reference sequence). V dropped 3 bases and J dropped 4 bases, with 9 bases sitting between them.

This clonotype came up many times. This chain connects TRBV5-1 to TRBJ2-3, with TRBD1 matching over 7 bases. Germline CDR1 is SGHRS and CDR2 is YFSETQ. CDR3 size: 15 residues. Trimming removed 4 bases from V and 6 bases from J; junction bases left unmatched: 11. DNA for the CDR3: TGCGCCAGCAGCACGACCGGGACAGTGGCGGATACGCAGTATTTT. Encoded protein: CASSTTGTVADTQYF.

The chain links TRBV20-1 to TRBJ2-5; 15 bases match TRBD2. This CDR3 comprises 14 residues. The germline V gene encodes CDR1 DFQATT and CDR2 SNEGSKA (reference sequence). V shed 5 bases, J shed 5 bases, and the junction held 3 bases outside the gene matches. The CDR3 spells CSAHGLAGGETQYF. The CDR3 DNA reads as TGCAGTGCTCACGGACTAGCGGGAGGGGAGACCCAGTACTTC.

The chain recombines TRBV6-1 with TRBJ2-1, with 10 bases matching TRBD1. The CDR3 is made up of 15 amino acids. Germline V gives CDR1 MNHNS, CDR2 SASEGT. V was pared by 6 bases and J by 6 bases, with 8 bases of the junction left unmatched. CDR3 residues: CASRDDRGHLNEQFF. The CDR3 region has the DNA TGTGCCAGCAGGGACGACAGGGGGCATCTCAATGAGCAGTTCTTC.

This clonotype was recorded at least ten times. This rearrangement joins TRBV12-3 or TRBV12-4 to TRBJ2-2; unclear D gene. Trimming left V 7 bases short and J 8 bases short, with 11 bases between. This CDR3 is 12 amino acids long. The CDR3: CASNFYPGELFF. As DNA, the CDR3 is TGTGCCAGCAACTTTTACCCGGGGGAGCTGTTTTTT.

In its sample, this clonotype was seen a few times. The CDR3: CSARATKIGGSNYGYTF. CDR3 DNA: TGCAGTGCTAGAGCCACGAAGATAGGGGGTTCCAACTATGGCTACACCTTC. The V gene is TRBV20-1, the J gene TRBJ1-2; tentative D call: TRBD1 (6 bases). From germline, CDR1 is DFQATT and CDR2 SNEGSKA (reference sequence). V dropped 1 base and J dropped 2 bases, with 20 bases sitting between them. The CDR3 runs to 17 residues.

This chain uses TRBV12-3 or TRBV12-4 with TRBJ2-1; TRBD2 matches 8 bases. V lost 6 bases and J lost 7; bases outside the gene matches: 11. This CDR3 has 15 residues. The CDR3 DNA is TGTGCCAGCAGCGTTACCATTGCGGGGGGTAATGAGCAGTTCTTC. Translation gives CASSVTIAGGNEQFF.